Detailed here is one T cell receptor (beta chain). The data stem from a study of blood T cell repertoires in COVID-19. CDR1 and CDR2 from the germline V gene are MNHNS and SASEGT. The CDR3 totals 12 residues. Trimming took off 5 bases at V and 4 bases at J, with 6 bases between the two ends. As handled by the study authors: Reference gene primer amplification yielded estimated nucleated cell counts. Libraries were prepared by immunoSEQ multiplex PCR; TCRdb keeps only in-frame clonotypes and omits some of them. For V, J and clone size, that table is used; D and trimming come from the DNA. The table has 150,000 to 200,000 clones, around four fifths seen once; the top ten hold about 3%.

The chain carries TRBV6-1 and TRBJ2-1; D is ambiguous. The sequencing sample was made of peripheral blood. This clonotype was obtained from an older man with acute or convalescent COVID-19. CDR3 protein: CASSFLYNEQFF. The DNA for the CDR3 is TGTGCCAGCAGTTTCTTATACAATGAGCAGTTCTTC.